The 31 T cell receptor beta chains in this list originate from one sample, sequenced in a study of OX40 agonist ivuxolimab in advanced cancers. Method: immunoSEQ multiplex PCR; TCRdb's copy keeps in-frame clones and lacks some. The profile covers about 62,000 clones, with around 90% appearing a single time and approximately 0.8% taken by the ten largest. The material sequenced was CD4+ or CD8+ T cells sorted from blood, taken in a trial of the OX40 agonist ivuxolimab. These receptors all stem from an adult with an advanced solid tumor such as melanoma, head and neck, liver or kidney cancer.

This chain links TRBV27 with TRBJ2-7; the D gene is possibly TRBD2 (6 bases). Trimming shortened V by 6 bases and J by 2 bases, and 17 bases separated the two germline ends. The CDR3 extends over 15 amino acids. Germline-derived CDR1 and CDR2 are MNHEY and SMNVEV (reference sequence). Written as DNA, the CDR3 is TGTGCCAGCAGGCCGCTGGGAGGATTAGCCTACGAGCAGTACTTC. It specifies CASRPLGGLAYEQYF.

The V and J genes are TRBV19 and TRBJ2-2; D call uncertain. The CDR3 extends over 13 amino acids. Trimming removed 5 bases at V and 1 base at J, with 5 bases between. The germline V gene encodes CDR1 LNHDA and CDR2 SQIVND (reference sequence). The CDR3 loop reads CASSDKNTGELFF. The CDR3 nucleotides are TGTGCCAGTAGTGACAAGAACACCGGGGAGCTGTTTTTT.

This clone appeared a single time. The chain has TRBV9 and TRBJ1-4; D ambiguous. V lost 2 bases to trimming and J lost 8 bases, with 7 bases between them. Germline V gene data show CDR1 as SGDLS and CDR2 as YYNGEE. The CDR3 sequence is 12 residues long. DNA of the CDR3: TGTGCCAGCAGCGTCGATGGCGAAAAACTGTTTTTT. Protein sequence: CASSVDGEKLFF. The full variable domain, rest sourced from reference TRBV9 and TRBJ1-4, is DSGVTQTPKHLITATGQRVTLRCSPRSGDLSVYWYQQSLDQGLQFLIQYYNGEERAKGNILERFSAQQFPDLHSELNLSSLELGDSALYFCASSVDGEKLFFGSGTQLSVL.

The rearrangement joins TRBV11-2 to TRBJ2-5, with TRBD2 identical over 15 bases. The length of the CDR3 is 18 residues. V shed 5 bases, J shed 3 bases, and the junction held 10 bases outside the gene matches. In germline, CDR1 is SGHAT, CDR2 FQNNGV. The CDR3 spells CASSPSRTSGRGEETQYF. CDR3 bases: TGTGCCAGCAGCCCGTCGAGGACTAGCGGGAGGGGAGAAGAGACCCAGTACTTC. The full variable domain, its missing parts supplied by reference TRBV11-2 and TRBJ2-5, is EAGVAQSPRYKIIEKRQSVAFWCNPISGHATLYWYQQILGQGPKLLIQFQNNGVVDDSQLPKDRFSAERLKGVDSTLKIQPAKLEDSAVYLCASSPSRTSGRGEETQYFGPGTRLLVL.

This chain links TRBV29-1 with TRBJ2-3; TRBD1 is a possible D gene (6 bases). Germline values: CDR1 SQVTM, CDR2 ANQGSEA. With 3 bases removed from V and 0 bases from J, the gap between germline ends came to 19 bases. The CDR3 has 17 amino acids. CDR3 nucleotide sequence: TGCAGCGTTGACCCCACCCTGGGGGCAGGAAGCACAGATACGCAGTATTTT. Translated: CSVDPTLGAGSTDTQYF.

V gene TRBV2 combines with J gene TRBJ2-7; TRBD2 might be the D (5 bases). Germline loops: CDR1 SNHLY, CDR2 FYNNEI. The ends were cut back, 5 bases at V and 4 bases at J, with 6 bases in the middle. CDR3 length equals 11 residues. The CDR3 DNA sequence: TGTGCCAGCAGTACGGGGTACGAGCAGTACTTC. This codes for CASSTGYEQYF.

The chain is built from TRBV7-3 and TRBJ2-3, with D unclear. V was shortened by 5 bases and J by 6 bases, with 12 bases between the two germline ends. The CDR3 is made up of 13 amino acids. Germline lookup yields CDR1 SGHTA and CDR2 FQGTGA. In DNA form, the CDR3 reads TGTGCCAGCAGCACATCTAGGGCTGATACGCAGTATTTT. It is translated as CASSTSRADTQYF.

This chain links TRBV6-1 with TRBJ1-5, with a tentative D call TRBD1 (5 bases). CDR1 is MNHNS and CDR2 is SASEGT in the germline V gene. The CDR3 covers 15 residues. The ends were cut back, 8 bases at V and 1 base at J, with 15 bases in the middle. As DNA, the CDR3 is TGTGCCAGCCGGGGGGTCAGACAGAGCAATCAGCCCCAGCATTTT. Translating it yields CASRGVRQSNQPQHF.

This sequence joins TRBV5-1 and TRBJ2-1, with 7 nucleotides matching TRBD2. The CDR3 spans 17 residues. Losses at the gene ends were 3 bases for V and 2 bases for J; bases not matched to a gene: 11. Germline loops: CDR1 SGHRS, CDR2 YFSETQ. The CDR3 sequence: CASSSSEQRGAYNEQFF. The CDR3, as DNA: TGCGCCAGCAGCTCCTCGGAGCAGCGGGGCGCCTACAATGAGCAGTTCTTC.

This sequence joins TRBV7-8 and TRBJ2-7; 7 bases are shared with TRBD2. Germline V gene sequence: CDR1 SGHVS, CDR2 FQNEAQ. The CDR3 has 14 amino acids. Trimming removed 5 bases from V and 6 bases from J; junction bases left unmatched: 10. The CDR3 DNA sequence: TGTGCCAGCAGCCAAAGCGGACTAGTCAGCGAGCAGTACTTC. Encoded protein: CASSQSGLVSEQYF.

The gene calls are TRBV2 and TRBJ2-7; unclear D gene. V lost 1 base and J 0 bases, leaving 7 bases between the germline ends. The germline V gene encodes CDR1 SNHLY and CDR2 FYNNEI. This CDR3 comprises 14 residues. The CDR3 sequence: CASSEGPSSYEQYF. The CDR3, as DNA: TGTGCCAGCAGTGAAGGACCCAGCTCCTACGAGCAGTACTTC.

This sequence joins TRBV5-1 and TRBJ2-2, with 7 bases aligning to TRBD1. The CDR3 covers 16 residues. Per germline, CDR1 SGHRS and CDR2 YFSETQ. The V and J ends lost 5 bases and 6 bases, in that order; junction bases with no gene match: 13. DNA of the CDR3: TGCGCCAGCAGTCAGGGACAGTCGGTGGTCGCCGGGGAGCTGTTTTTT. As protein: CASSQGQSVVAGELFF.

The chain joins TRBV7-2 to TRBJ2-7; D tentatively fits TRBD1 or TRBD2 (6 bases each). Trimming pared 2 bases from V and 5 bases from J, leaving 25 bases between. The CDR3 consists of 18 residues. Germline V gives CDR1 SGHTA, CDR2 FQGNSA. The DNA for the CDR3 is TGTGCCAGCAGCTTATATGTTTCGGGGGTGTCAGGGGACCACGAGCAGTACTTC. Translating gives CASSLYVSGVSGDHEQYF.

The J gene is TRBJ1-5, the V gene TRBV5-4, with D unclear. CDR3 length: 14 amino acids. Trimming took 1 base from V and 4 from J, leaving 9 bases between them. Germline V gene lookup returns CDR1 SGHNT and CDR2 YYREEE (reference sequence). CDR3 nucleotides: TGTGCCAGCAGCTTGCTGGGAACGAATCAGCCCCAGCATTTT. It yields the protein CASSLLGTNQPQHF.

There are a few counts of this clone. The J gene is TRBJ2-7, the V gene TRBV27; D gene ambiguous. In germline, CDR1 is MNHEY, CDR2 SMNVEV (reference sequence). The germline V and J ends were trimmed by 5 bases and 4 bases, with 6 bases remaining between them. The CDR3 extends over 11 amino acids. CDR3 sequence: CASSGRYEQYF. The CDR3 DNA follows: TGTGCCAGCAGTGGAAGGTACGAGCAGTACTTC.

The chain combines TRBV19 with TRBJ1-2; tentative D call: TRBD1 (5 bases). Germline V lookup: CDR1 LNHDA, CDR2 SQIVND (reference sequence). There are 13 residues in the CDR3. V lost 6 bases and J lost 8, with 16 bases in between. The DNA for the CDR3 is TGTGCCAGTAGCCCCTATACGGGGGTGGGCTACACCTTC. It encodes CASSPYTGVGYTF.

The gene calls are TRBV19 and TRBJ1-2; 7 bases align to TRBD1. Germline-derived CDR1 and CDR2 are LNHDA and SQIVND (reference sequence). There are 14 residues in the CDR3. The V segment lost 3 bases and the J segment 9 bases; nucleotides outside the gene matches: 10. As DNA, the CDR3 is TGTGCCAGTAGTATCGAGACAGGGTCGGTTCGCTACACCTTC. It translates to CASSIETGSVRYTF.

This chain connects TRBV5-5 to TRBJ2-2; 8 positions match TRBD1. The germline CDR1 and CDR2 sequences are SGHKS and YYEKEE (reference sequence). V lost 2 bases and J lost 4; bases outside the gene matches: 13. This CDR3 has 18 amino acids. The CDR3 DNA follows: TGTGCCAGCAGCTTTGATCTTCCTGGGACAGGTATCACCGGGGAGCTGTTTTTT. It translates to CASSFDLPGTGITGELFF.

The rearrangement joins TRBV4-1 to TRBJ1-4, with 9 bases matching TRBD1. The CDR3 is 19 amino acids. J lost 1 base, V lost 4 bases, and 13 bases had no gene match. Germline V gene sequence: CDR1 MGHRA, CDR2 YSYEKL. The CDR3 DNA reads as TGCGCCAGCAGCCCGACAGCCGGGACAGGGATAGGAACTAATGAAAAACTGTTTTTT. Translation gives CASSPTAGTGIGTNEKLFF.

The chain's CDR3 is CASSFGTGGGYTF. The CDR3 DNA is TGTGCCAGCAGCTTTGGGACAGGGGGGGGCTACACCTTC. V and J are TRBV5-4 and TRBJ1-2, with TRBD1 identical over 11 bases. The CDR3 sequence is 13 residues long. The J segment lost 8 bases and the V segment lost 2 bases, leaving 2 bases of the junction unmatched. Germline V gene sequence: CDR1 SGHNT, CDR2 YYREEE (reference sequence).

This clone was observed a single time. The chain uses TRBV5-1 and TRBJ2-2; 7 bases line up with TRBD1. CDR3 length equals 13 residues. The germline V gene encodes CDR1 SGHRS and CDR2 YFSETQ. After removal of 5 bases from V and 4 bases from J, the junction contained 2 bases not matched to a gene. CDR3 in amino acids: CASRGGGTGELFF. DNA of the CDR3: TGCGCCAGCAGAGGGGGCGGCACCGGGGAGCTGTTTTTT.

V is TRBV30 and J is TRBJ2-4; the match to TRBD2 covers 12 bases. CDR1 and CDR2 from the germline V gene are GTSNPN and SVGIG (reference sequence). The CDR3 has 15 residues. J was trimmed by 7 bases and V by 6 bases; bases with no gene match: 10. The CDR3 DNA sequence: TGTGCCTGCTCTGATCTAGCGGGAGGGTTGAACATTCAGTACTTC. Amino acids: CACSDLAGGLNIQYF.

The chain is built from TRBV5-1 and TRBJ2-3, with 14 bases matching TRBD2. Per germline, CDR1 SGHRS and CDR2 YFSETQ. With 4 bases clipped from V and 11 bases from J, the junction kept 9 bases outside the gene matches. This CDR3 has 15 residues. The CDR3 sequence is CASSVTSGGAVWQYF. DNA of the CDR3: TGCGCCAGCAGCGTGACTAGCGGGGGGGCCGTTTGGCAGTATTTT. Using reference TRBV5-1 and TRBJ2-3 for the parts outside the CDR3, the full variable domain is KAGVTQTPRYLIKTRGQQVTLSCSPISGHRSVSWYQQTPGQGLQFLFEYFSETQRNKGNFPGRFSGRQFSNSRSEMNVSTLELGDSALYLCASSVTSGGAVWQYFGPGTRLTVL.

This sequence joins TRBV30 and TRBJ2-5; 7 bases align to TRBD2. Germline values: CDR1 GTSNPN, CDR2 SVGIG (reference sequence). Losses at the gene ends were 3 bases for V and 5 bases for J; bases not matched to a gene: 6. CDR3 size: 13 residues. This CDR3 reads CAWSPGLVETQYF. In DNA, the CDR3 is TGTGCCTGGAGCCCAGGACTAGTGGAGACCCAGTACTTC.

The chain carries TRBV5-6 and TRBJ2-5; 9 positions agree with TRBD1. The end of the DNA fits TRBJ2-7 better, so the J call may be wrong. The CDR3 runs 14 residues. Per the germline V gene, CDR1 is SGHDT and CDR2 is YYEEEE. CDR3: CASSTGTGFYEQYF. The CDR3 DNA reads TGTGCCAGCAGCACCGGGACAGGGTTCTACGAGCAGTACTTC.

The chain has TRBV7-2 and TRBJ2-6, with D possibly matching TRBD2 (6 bases). From germline, CDR1 is SGHTA and CDR2 FQGNSA. This CDR3 has 15 residues. Trimming stripped 4 bases from V and 1 base from J, with 8 bases between. DNA of the CDR3: TGTGCCAGCAGCTACGCGGGGTCTGGGGCCAACGTCCTGACTTTC. Its translation is CASSYAGSGANVLTF.

This rearrangement joins TRBV19 to TRBJ1-2, with a weak D call TRBD1 (5 bases). V dropped 4 bases and J dropped 2 bases, with 11 bases sitting between them. Germline-derived CDR1 and CDR2 are LNHDA and SQIVND (reference sequence). CDR3 length: 14 residues. CDR3 residues: CASSKQENNYGYTF. CDR3 in DNA: TGTGCCAGTAGTAAACAGGAAAACAACTATGGCTACACCTTC.

The chain carries TRBV5-5 and TRBJ2-7; 8 nucleotides agree with TRBD1. The CDR3 consists of 16 residues. Germline CDR1 SGHKS, CDR2 YYEKEE (reference sequence). V was clipped by 0 bases and J by 5 bases; unmatched bases: 10. For the CDR3, the DNA is TGTGCCAGCAGCTTGGGGACAGGGACCAGCATCAACGAGCAGTACTTC. This codes for CASSLGTGTSINEQYF.

J is TRBJ1-2 and V is TRBV30, with a tentative D call TRBD1 (5 bases). This CDR3 region has 13 residues. Trimming took off 2 bases at V and 9 bases at J, with 16 bases between the two ends. CDR1 and CDR2 (germline): GTSNPN, SVGIG (reference sequence). CDR3: CAWSRDGLSSYTF. The CDR3 DNA sequence: TGTGCCTGGAGTCGGGACGGTTTAAGTAGCTACACCTTC.

The chain uses TRBV4-1 and TRBJ2-7, with unresolved D. Germline CDR1 reads MGHRA; CDR2 reads YSYEKL. Trimming stripped 1 base from V and 1 base from J, with 11 bases between. The CDR3 is 15 amino acids. The DNA of the CDR3 is TGCGCCAGCAGCCAAGGCCTGGTGGGGTCCTACGAGCAGTACTTC. It translates to CASSQGLVGSYEQYF.

The sample holds a few counts of this clone. The chain recombines TRBV19 with TRBJ1-2; 7 nucleotides agree with TRBD1. CDR3 length: 12 residues. CDR1 and CDR2 from the germline V gene are LNHDA and SQIVND (reference sequence). V trimming: 8 bases; J trimming: 4 bases; junction bases outside the gene matches: 4. For the CDR3, the DNA is TGTGCCAGTCGGACAGGACCCTATGGCTACACCTTC. Translated, it gives CASRTGPYGYTF.